Presented here are 28 T cell receptor beta chains from one specimen sequenced in a study of post-analysis software for immune sequencing data. These receptors lack a known antigen. Unique molecular identifiers were present in the TCR beta cDNA libraries. TCRdb itself ran the PCR reads through MiXCR, one entry per CDR3 protein. The data contain hundreds of thousands of distinct CDR3 sequences, approximately 37% of them singletons. Regarding the study as a whole: In patients, about 5 TRBV segments were more frequent than in controls, with TRBV5-6, TRBV5-1 and TRBV20-1 among them.

The specimen sequenced was blood. The receptors shown here come from a girl aged 2 to 10 with multiple sclerosis.

The gene calls are TRBV18 and TRBJ1-2; no clear D. CDR1 and CDR2 (germline): KGHSH, LQKENI. Trimming removed 0 bases from V and 3 bases from J, with 8 bases in between. This CDR3 is built from 14 residues. The CDR3 DNA reads as TGTGCCAGCTCACCACCGCAGGAATACTATGGCTACACCTTC. This gives the protein CASSPPQEYYGYTF.

This chain joins TRBV28 and TRBJ1-1; a possible D gene is TRBD1 (6 bases). With 10 bases removed from V and 1 base from J, the gap between germline ends came to 13 bases. Germline CDR1 is MDHEN and CDR2 is SYDVKM. This CDR3 is 13 amino acids long. CDR3 bases: TGTGCCAACCAAAAGACAGGGAACACTGAAGCTTTCTTT. It encodes CANQKTGNTEAFF.

The rearrangement uses TRBV7-2 and TRBJ2-3, with a tentative D call TRBD2 (6 bases). Deletions cut 5 bases from V and 6 bases from J, with 12 bases between. CDR1 and CDR2 (germline): SGHTA, FQGNSA. The CDR3 is 13 amino acids. Here the CDR3 reads CASSLTREDTQYF. The CDR3 DNA is TGTGCCAGCAGCCTAACACGGGAGGATACGCAGTATTTT.

Details on this clonotype: One end of the junction is discordant with germline, which a read error may explain. This rearrangement joins TRBV5-5 to TRBJ1-2; tentative D call: TRBD1 (5 bases). The CDR3 extends over 16 amino acids. CDR1 and CDR2 (germline): SGHKS, YYEKEE (reference sequence). The CDR3 here is CGSSPGVLAFNYGYTF. The CDR3 nucleotides are TGTGGCAGCAGCCCGGGGGTGCTAGCCTTTAACTATGGCTACACCTTC.

The V gene is TRBV5-1, the J gene TRBJ1-2; D is ambiguous. The CDR3 loop spans 12 amino acids. The germline CDR1 and CDR2 sequences are SGHRS and YFSETQ. The V and J ends lost 0 bases and 7 bases respectively, with 7 bases between them. The CDR3 bases are TGCGCCAGCAGCTTGGGTCCGGTTGGCTACACCTTC. Translated, it gives CASSLGPVGYTF. Supplemented by reference TRBV5-1 and TRBJ1-2, the full variable domain reads KAGVTQTPRYLIKTRGQQVTLSCSPISGHRSVSWYQQTPGQGLQFLFEYFSETQRNKGNFPGRFSGRQFSNSRSEMNVSTLELGDSALYLCASSLGPVGYTFGSGTRLTVV.

In this sample, this clonotype turned up a few times. The rearrangement joins TRBV5-1 to TRBJ2-5, with unresolved D. Germline CDR1 reads SGHRS; CDR2 reads YFSETQ. There are 16 residues in the CDR3. V shed 0 bases and J shed 7 bases, with 19 bases lying between them. Written as DNA, the CDR3 is TGCGCCAGCAGCTTGGGGTCGAGCGCGCGACTCGGGACCCAGTACTTC. Protein sequence: CASSLGSSARLGTQYF.

The chain couples TRBV28 to TRBJ2-3, with D uncertain. Germline CDR1 is MDHEN and CDR2 is SYDVKM. The CDR3 loop spans 17 amino acids. The V end lost 5 bases, the J end lost 7 bases, and 25 bases lay between the germline ends. CDR3 DNA: TGTGCCAGCAGTCCGCTCATAAAGAGTTTTAGTTGGAATACGCAGTATTTT. Translation: CASSPLIKSFSWNTQYF.

The rearrangement links TRBV5-1 to TRBJ1-1, with D perhaps TRBD1 (5 bases). Between the trimmed V and J ends, which lost 4 bases and 8 bases, there was a span of 18 bases. Germline V gene sequence: CDR1 SGHRS, CDR2 YFSETQ. The CDR3 has 14 amino acids. This CDR3 reads CASSPPMGAGEAFF. DNA of the CDR3: TGCGCCAGCAGCCCCCCGATGGGAGCAGGGGAAGCTTTCTTT. Combining the CDR3 with reference TRBV5-1 and TRBJ1-1 gives the whole variable domain KAGVTQTPRYLIKTRGQQVTLSCSPISGHRSVSWYQQTPGQGLQFLFEYFSETQRNKGNFPGRFSGRQFSNSRSEMNVSTLELGDSALYLCASSPPMGAGEAFFGQGTRLTVV.

This chain links TRBV12-3 or TRBV12-4 with TRBJ2-1; weak D call: TRBD1 (6 bases). V was cut by 5 bases and J by 2 bases, with 13 bases left in between. CDR3 length equals 15 residues. The CDR3 loop reads CASSLRQAPYNEQFF. CDR3 coding DNA: TGTGCCAGCAGTCTCCGACAGGCACCCTACAATGAGCAGTTCTTC.

The rearrangement joins TRBV5-5 to TRBJ1-1; 7 nucleotides line up with TRBD1. The CDR3 covers 15 residues. Germline V CDR1 and CDR2: SGHKS, YYEKEE (reference sequence). The junction had 6 bases not matched to a gene; V was cut back by 3 bases and J by 1 base. CDR3 nucleotide sequence: TGTGCCAGCAGCTCTGATAGGGGGCCGAACACTGAAGCTTTCTTT. This sequence encodes CASSSDRGPNTEAFF.

The chain employs TRBV7-2 and TRBJ2-5, with D perhaps TRBD1 (5 bases). Germline V gene sequence: CDR1 SGHTA, CDR2 FQGNSA. This CDR3 is built from 16 residues. Trimming pared 5 bases from V and 5 bases from J, leaving 21 bases between. CDR3 loop: CASSPQGELGSETQYF. For the CDR3, the DNA is TGTGCCAGCAGCCCTCAGGGCGAATTGGGATCGGAGACCCAGTACTTC.

There are a few counts of this clonotype. This chain connects TRBV12-3 or TRBV12-4 to TRBJ2-3; the D gene could be TRBD1 or TRBD2 (5 bases each). The CDR3 contains 12 residues. Trimming cost V 3 bases and J 10 bases, with 11 bases left between them. The CDR3 loop reads CASSFRGDAQYF. The DNA of the CDR3 is TGTGCCAGCAGTTTTAGAGGGGACGCGCAGTATTTT.

The V gene is TRBV24-1, the J gene TRBJ2-1, with 9 bases that match TRBD2. Germline V gene sequence: CDR1 KGHDR, CDR2 SFDVKD. This CDR3 spans 14 amino acids. The trim removed 4 bases at V and 10 bases at J, leaving 7 bases unmatched. CDR3 loop: CATSEAGGPLEQFF. The CDR3 coding sequence is TGTGCCACCAGTGAGGCGGGAGGGCCGTTAGAGCAGTTCTTC.

The chain combines TRBV6-1 with TRBJ2-1; TRBD1 matches 9 bases. The CDR3 runs 15 residues. CDR1 is MNHNS and CDR2 is SASEGT in the germline V gene. The junction had 4 bases not matched to a gene; V was cut back by 3 bases and J by 4 bases. CDR3: CASSDRDRVYNEQFF. The DNA for the CDR3 is TGTGCCAGCAGTGACAGGGACAGGGTTTACAATGAGCAGTTCTTC.

This clonotype was seen a handful of times. The chain couples TRBV7-9 to TRBJ1-1; D remains unclear. V dropped 3 bases and J dropped 7 bases, with 9 bases sitting between them. This CDR3 comprises 12 residues. Germline values: CDR1 SEHNR, CDR2 FQNEAQ (reference sequence). Written as DNA, the CDR3 is TGTGCCAGCAGCTTCTGGTTTGGTGAAGCTTTCTTT. It yields the protein CASSFWFGEAFF.

The chain recombines TRBV4-1 with TRBJ1-4; no definite D call. With 4 bases removed from V and 10 bases from J, the gap between germline ends came to 19 bases. CDR1 and CDR2 from the germline V gene are MGHRA and YSYEKL. The CDR3 spans 15 residues. The CDR3 spells CASSLRDIGAGKLFF. The DNA of the CDR3 is TGCGCCAGCAGCCTCCGAGATATCGGAGCTGGAAAACTGTTTTTT.

This chain connects TRBV5-1 to TRBJ2-3, with D perhaps TRBD2 (5 bases). The CDR3 runs to 16 residues. Germline CDR1 and CDR2: SGHRS and YFSETQ. V was shortened by 0 bases and J by 0 bases, with 11 bases between the two germline ends. In DNA form, the CDR3 reads TGCGCCAGCAGCTTGGTCGGTAGGACTAGCACAGATACGCAGTATTTT. It codes for CASSLVGRTSTDTQYF.

To note about this clonotype: Without the conserved terminal phenylalanine or tryptophan, this CDR3 likely stems from a read error. The chain has TRBV5-6 and TRBJ2-5, with 11 bases lining up with TRBD2. The CDR3 is made up of 14 amino acids. V lost 4 bases to trimming and J lost 5 bases; unmatched junction nucleotides: 4. The germline gives CDR1 SGHDT, CDR2 YYEEEE. The CDR3: CASSVLAGVETQYL. In DNA, the CDR3 is TGTGCCAGCAGCGTACTAGCGGGAGTTGAGACCCAGTACTTA.

The genes are TRBV10-3 and TRBJ2-7, with D tentatively TRBD1 or TRBD2 (5 bases each). The length of the CDR3 is 13 residues. Germline values: CDR1 ENHRY, CDR2 SYGVKD. V lost 6 bases, J lost 0 bases, and 9 bases lay in between. The CDR3 region has the DNA TGTGCCATCAGCCGGGACGGCTCCTACGAGCAGTACTTC. It specifies CAISRDGSYEQYF.

This clonotype was seen a few times. The chain combines TRBV12-3 or TRBV12-4 with TRBJ2-7; possibly TRBD1 for D (5 bases). Trimming took 4 bases from V and 7 from J, leaving 20 bases between them. The length of the CDR3 is 15 residues. The CDR3 DNA sequence: TGTGCCAGCAGTTCCTCTCAGGGTCTTGGATGGGAGCAGTACTTC. It is translated as CASSSSQGLGWEQYF.

Comment on this clonotype: A read error may produce the germline difference seen at one junction end. The chain recombines TRBV5-1 with TRBJ1-2; 7 nucleotides align to TRBD1. Germline CDR1 reads SGHRS; CDR2 reads YFSETQ. The CDR3 sequence is 14 residues long. CDR3: CVSSSGQVGPGYTF. For the CDR3, the DNA is TGCGTCAGCAGCAGCGGACAGGTCGGGCCAGGCTACACCTTC.

This clonotype was detected a few times. The chain links TRBV29-1 to TRBJ2-7, with unresolved D. The CDR3 has 10 amino acids. Per germline, CDR1 SQVTM and CDR2 ANQGSEA. The CDR3 nucleotides are TGCACGGCAACAAACTACGAGCAGTACTTC. Its translation: CTATNYEQYF.

This clonotype turned up a few times. The chain couples TRBV20-1 to TRBJ2-7, with TRBD2 matching 14 bases. Germline lookup yields CDR1 DFQATT and CDR2 SNEGSKA (reference sequence). V lost 0 bases to trimming and J lost 7 bases; unmatched junction nucleotides: 11. There are 17 residues in the CDR3. DNA for the CDR3: TGCAGTGCTAGAGATTCCCCGCGGACTAGCGGGAGGCCTGAGCAGTACTTC. Its translation is CSARDSPRTSGRPEQYF.

This chain's CDR3 is CASSSTSGKTQYF. As DNA, the CDR3 is TGCGCCAGCAGCTCGACTAGCGGAAAGACCCAGTACTTC. This chain uses TRBV5-1 with TRBJ2-7, with 9 bases that match TRBD2. The J call may be wrong; the DNA end is better matched by TRBJ2-5. Germline-derived CDR1 and CDR2 are SGHRS and YFSETQ. The CDR3 consists of 13 residues.

V gene TRBV7-9 combines with J gene TRBJ2-3; D not resolved. Between the trimmed V and J ends, which lost 5 bases and 2 bases, there was a span of 20 bases. There are 17 residues in the CDR3. The germline CDR1 and CDR2 sequences are SEHNR and FQNEAQ (reference sequence). CDR3 loop: CASSSVYTALLTDTQYF. The CDR3 bases are TGTGCCAGCAGCAGTGTCTACACAGCCCTTCTCACAGATACGCAGTATTTT. Complete variable domain (other parts from reference TRBV7-9 and TRBJ2-3): DTGVSQNPRHKITKRGQNVTFRCDPISEHNRLYWYRQTLGQGPEFLTYFQNEAQLEKSRLLSDRFSAERPKGSFSTLEIQRTEQGDSAMYLCASSSVYTALLTDTQYFGPGTRLTVL.

V gene TRBV7-3 combines with J gene TRBJ2-7; tentatively, D is TRBD1 or TRBD2 (5 bases each). The CDR3 sequence is 18 residues long. V gave up 5 bases and J gave up 0 bases, with 23 bases separating them. Germline V lookup: CDR1 SGHTA, CDR2 FQGTGA. The DNA of the CDR3 is TGTGCCAGCAGCCTCCGCGGACCCGGGGCAGACTTCTCCTACGAGCAGTACTTC. Translation gives CASSLRGPGADFSYEQYF.

The chain uses TRBV3-1 and TRBJ2-7; D call uncertain. Germline loops: CDR1 LGHDT, CDR2 YNNKEL (reference sequence). The CDR3 has 14 amino acids. V was cut by 3 bases and J by 4 bases, with 13 bases left in between. The CDR3 DNA sequence: TGTGCCAGCAGCCACGGCAGCGCTGGATACGAGCAGTACTTC. Its translation: CASSHGSAGYEQYF.

There are a few counts of this clonotype. CDR3 DNA sequence: TGTGCCAGCAGGTGGGAGACCCAGTACTTC. It codes for CASRWETQYF. The chain combines TRBV6-1 with TRBJ2-5; D not certain. V gave up 6 bases and J gave up 5 bases, with 4 bases separating them. The germline V gene encodes CDR1 MNHNS and CDR2 SASEGT. CDR3 size: 10 residues.